This T cell receptor beta chain was identified in a study of cytomegalovirus exposure and HLA in healthy donors. Study observations and caveats: A highly shared variant cluster was judged a likely technical artifact.

CDR3 length: 15 amino acids. The germline gives CDR1 SEHNR, CDR2 FQNEAQ (reference sequence). V was clipped by 5 bases and J by 1 base, with 14 bases between them. Of note for this clone: Its target is not known.

Primers for the PCR totalled 60 Vbeta and 13 Jbeta. The assay was immunoSEQ multiplex PCR, and TCRdb's table has in-frame clones only and misses some. The repertoire holds about 230,000 clones, approximately 84% seen once, with 0.24% in the top ten. The rearrangement links TRBV7-9 to TRBJ1-1, with D possibly TRBD1 on 6 matching bases. The sample consisted of PBMCs. This clonotype was sampled from a girl aged 2-15 years in good health and CMV-seronegative. The CDR3 spells CASSSRGGENTEAFF. The CDR3 bases are TGTGCCAGCAGCAGCCGAGGGGGGGAGAACACTGAAGCTTTCTTT.